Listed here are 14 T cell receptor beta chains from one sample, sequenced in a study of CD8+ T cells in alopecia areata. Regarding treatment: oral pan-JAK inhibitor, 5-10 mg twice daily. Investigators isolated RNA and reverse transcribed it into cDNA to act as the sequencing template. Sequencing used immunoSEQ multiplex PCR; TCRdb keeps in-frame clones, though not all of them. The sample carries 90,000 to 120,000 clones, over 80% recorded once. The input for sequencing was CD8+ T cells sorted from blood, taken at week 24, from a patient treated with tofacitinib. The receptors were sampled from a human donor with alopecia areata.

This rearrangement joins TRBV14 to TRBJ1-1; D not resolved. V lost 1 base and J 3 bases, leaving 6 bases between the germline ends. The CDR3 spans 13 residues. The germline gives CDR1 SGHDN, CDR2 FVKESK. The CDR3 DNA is TGTGCCAGCAGCCAAGGGGGTCACACTGAAGCTTTCTTT. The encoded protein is CASSQGGHTEAFF.

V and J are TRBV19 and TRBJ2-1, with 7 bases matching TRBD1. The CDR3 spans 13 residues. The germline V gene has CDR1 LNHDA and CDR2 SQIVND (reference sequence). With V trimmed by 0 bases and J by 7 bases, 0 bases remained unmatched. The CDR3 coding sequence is TGTGCCAGTAGTATAGACAGGGGGAATGAGCAGTTCTTC. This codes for CASSIDRGNEQFF. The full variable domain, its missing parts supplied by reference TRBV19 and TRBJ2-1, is DGGITQSPKYLFRKEGQNVTLSCEQNLNHDAMYWYRQDPGQGLRLIYYSQIVNDFQKGDIAEGYSVSREKKESFPLTVTSAQKNPTAFYLCASSIDRGNEQFFGPGTRLTVL.

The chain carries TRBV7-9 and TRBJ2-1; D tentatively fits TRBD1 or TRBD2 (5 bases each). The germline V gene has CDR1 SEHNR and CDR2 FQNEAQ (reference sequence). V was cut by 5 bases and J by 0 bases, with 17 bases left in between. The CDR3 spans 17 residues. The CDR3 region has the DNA TGTGCCAGCAGCCCCCTGGGGGATACTAGCTCCTACAATGAGCAGTTCTTC. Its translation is CASSPLGDTSSYNEQFF.

The CDR3 DNA reads as TGTGCCAGCAGCTCAGGGGGACTAAACTACGAGCAGTACTTC. Its protein product is CASSSGGLNYEQYF. The rearrangement uses TRBV7-2 and TRBJ2-7; D is possibly TRBD1 or TRBD2 (7 bases each). V lost 4 bases and J 3 bases, leaving 13 bases between the germline ends. CDR1 SGHTA and CDR2 FQGNSA come from the germline V gene. The CDR3 spans 14 residues.

The CDR3 sequence is CASSQGAGAGTDTQYF. In DNA, the CDR3 is TGCGCCAGCAGCCAAGGTGCGGGGGCAGGTACAGATACGCAGTATTTT. V and J are TRBV4-3 and TRBJ2-3; possible D gene TRBD2, 7 bases. The CDR3 runs to 16 residues. The V and J ends lost 1 base and 3 bases respectively, with 14 bases between them. The germline V gene has CDR1 LGHNA and CDR2 YSLEER.

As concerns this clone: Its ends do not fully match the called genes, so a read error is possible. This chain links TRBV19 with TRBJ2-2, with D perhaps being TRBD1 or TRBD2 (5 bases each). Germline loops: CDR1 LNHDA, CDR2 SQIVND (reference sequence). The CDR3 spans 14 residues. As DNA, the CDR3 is TGTGCCAGTAGTCCTTCCCAGGGAAACGGGAAGCTGTTTTTT. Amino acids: CASSPSQGNGKLFF.

The CDR3 DNA follows: TGTGCCAGCAGCTTAGATGGGGGGCCTGAAGCTTTCTTT. Translating it yields CASSLDGGPEAFF. This chain connects TRBV7-9 to TRBJ1-1, with a possible D match to TRBD1 (6 bases). The CDR3 spans 13 residues. V lost 1 base to trimming and J lost 6 bases, with 9 bases between them. The germline CDR1 and CDR2 sequences are SEHNR and FQNEAQ (reference sequence).

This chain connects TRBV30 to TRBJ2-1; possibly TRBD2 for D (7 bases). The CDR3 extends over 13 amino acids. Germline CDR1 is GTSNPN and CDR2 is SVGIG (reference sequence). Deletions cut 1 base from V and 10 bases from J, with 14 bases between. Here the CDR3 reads CAWSAIQGGEQFF. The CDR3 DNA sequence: TGTGCCTGGAGTGCAATACAGGGAGGGGAGCAGTTCTTC.

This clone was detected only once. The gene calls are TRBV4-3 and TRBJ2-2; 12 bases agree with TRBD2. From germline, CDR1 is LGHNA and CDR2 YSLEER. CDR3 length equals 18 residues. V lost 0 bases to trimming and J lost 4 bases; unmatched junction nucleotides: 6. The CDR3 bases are TGCGCCAGCAGCCAAGATCTGCTAGCGGGGGGGCCCACCGGGGAGCTGTTTTTT. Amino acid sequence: CASSQDLLAGGPTGELFF.

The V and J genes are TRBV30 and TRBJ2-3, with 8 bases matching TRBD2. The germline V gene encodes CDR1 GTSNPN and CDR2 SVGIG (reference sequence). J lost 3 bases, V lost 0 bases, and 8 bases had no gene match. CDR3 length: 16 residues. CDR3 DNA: TGTGCCTGGAGTGTTGGGACTAGTATTGGTACAGATACGCAGTATTTT. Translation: CAWSVGTSIGTDTQYF.

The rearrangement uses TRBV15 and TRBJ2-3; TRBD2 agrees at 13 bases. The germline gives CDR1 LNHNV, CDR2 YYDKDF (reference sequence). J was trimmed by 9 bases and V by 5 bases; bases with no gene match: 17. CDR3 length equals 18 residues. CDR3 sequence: CATSRPGLGLAGPGTQYF. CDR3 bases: TGTGCCACCAGCCGCCCGGGACTGGGACTAGCGGGGCCAGGGACGCAGTATTTT.

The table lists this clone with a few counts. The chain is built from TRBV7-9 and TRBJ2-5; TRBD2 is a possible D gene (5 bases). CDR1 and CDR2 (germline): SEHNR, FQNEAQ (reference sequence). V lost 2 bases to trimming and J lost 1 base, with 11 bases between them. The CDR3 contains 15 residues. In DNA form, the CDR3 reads TGTGCCAGCAGCTTATACGCTAGCCCCCAAGAGACCCAGTACTTC. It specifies CASSLYASPQETQYF.

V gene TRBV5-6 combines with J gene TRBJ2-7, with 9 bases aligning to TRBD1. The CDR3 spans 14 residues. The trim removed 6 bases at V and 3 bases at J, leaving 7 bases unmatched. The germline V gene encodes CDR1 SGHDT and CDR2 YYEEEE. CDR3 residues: CASTLQGALYEQYF. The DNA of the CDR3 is TGTGCCAGCACCTTACAGGGGGCCCTCTACGAGCAGTACTTC.

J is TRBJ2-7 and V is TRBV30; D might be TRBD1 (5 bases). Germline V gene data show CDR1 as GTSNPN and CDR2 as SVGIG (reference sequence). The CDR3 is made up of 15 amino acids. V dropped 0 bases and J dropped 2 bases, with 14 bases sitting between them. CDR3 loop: CAWSVRNRQTYEQYF. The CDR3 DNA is TGTGCCTGGAGTGTACGGAACAGGCAGACCTACGAGCAGTACTTC.